Following are 31 T cell receptor beta chains from one sample sequenced in a study of CD8+ T cells in alopecia areata. The sequencing template was cDNA reverse transcribed from extracted RNA. Data came from immunoSEQ multiplex PCR; TCRdb stores just in-frame clones and leaves some out. The data show about 180,000 clones, with about 66% seen just once and about 10% held by the top ten. The sequences come from CD8+ T cells sorted from blood, collected at week 0. Receptors originate from a human donor with alopecia areata.

This chain connects TRBV27 to TRBJ2-5, with TRBD2 identical over 8 bases. Looked up from germline, CDR1 is MNHEY and CDR2 is SMNVEV (reference sequence). This CDR3 spans 15 amino acids. With V trimmed by 6 bases and J by 4 bases, 10 bases remained unmatched. The CDR3 DNA reads TGTGCCAGCAGACCCGTAGCGGGGAGAGTAGAGACCCAGTACTTC. It codes for CASRPVAGRVETQYF.

The V gene is TRBV7-9, the J gene TRBJ2-3; a weak D match, TRBD1 (5 bases). CDR1 is SEHNR, CDR2 FQNEAQ, per germline (reference sequence). This CDR3 has 16 amino acids. Trimming cost V 1 base and J 0 bases, with 11 bases left between them. CDR3 nucleotide sequence: TGTGCCAGCAGCTTAGATGTGGGGCCTAGCACAGATACGCAGTATTTT. This gives the protein CASSLDVGPSTDTQYF.

This rearrangement joins TRBV2 to TRBJ2-1, with D unresolved. Trimming shortened V by 11 bases and J by 1 base, and 12 bases separated the two germline ends. Germline V gene sequence: CDR1 SNHLY, CDR2 FYNNEI. CDR3 length equals 13 residues. CDR3 protein: CAGQILSYNEQFF. In DNA, the CDR3 is TGTGCCGGCCAAATATTATCCTACAATGAGCAGTTCTTC. Filled out from reference TRBV2 and TRBJ2-1, the complete variable domain reads EPEVTQTPSHQVTQMGQEVILRCVPISNHLYFYWYRQILGQKVEFLVSFYNNEISEKSEIFDDQFSVERPDGSNFTLKIRSTKLEDSAMYFCAGQILSYNEQFFGPGTRLTVL.

The chain employs TRBV7-9 and TRBJ2-7, with TRBD2 identical over 14 bases. The CDR3 totals 15 residues. The germline V gene has CDR1 SEHNR and CDR2 FQNEAQ (reference sequence). V was pared by 5 bases and J by 2 bases, with 2 bases of the junction left unmatched. CDR3 sequence: CASSGTSGGTYEQYF. Here the CDR3 DNA reads TGTGCCAGCAGCGGGACTAGCGGGGGAACCTACGAGCAGTACTTC.

This clone has just one count. The chain couples TRBV11-2 to TRBJ2-7; D possibly corresponds to TRBD1 (5 bases). CDR3 size: 13 residues. V was pared by 5 bases and J by 3 bases, with 11 bases between. Germline CDR1 SGHAT, CDR2 FQNNGV. The CDR3: CASSPRAYYEQYF. The CDR3 DNA sequence: TGTGCCAGCAGCCCCAGGGCGTACTACGAGCAGTACTTC. Supplemented by reference TRBV11-2 and TRBJ2-7, the full variable domain reads EAGVAQSPRYKIIEKRQSVAFWCNPISGHATLYWYQQILGQGPKLLIQFQNNGVVDDSQLPKDRFSAERLKGVDSTLKIQPAKLEDSAVYLCASSPRAYYEQYFGPGTRLTVT.

This clone was observed a handful of times. The chain has TRBV27 and TRBJ1-2; TRBD1 aligns across 9 bases. From germline, CDR1 is MNHEY and CDR2 SMNVEV (reference sequence). V trimming: 6 bases; J trimming: 8 bases; junction bases outside the gene matches: 7. The CDR3 has 13 amino acids. The CDR3 DNA follows: TGTGCCAGCAGCCTTACAGGGGGCAAGGGCTACACCTTC. It is translated as CASSLTGGKGYTF.

This clone was counted only a few times. This rearrangement joins TRBV5-1 to TRBJ2-5, with D unclear. Germline V gene lookup returns CDR1 SGHRS and CDR2 YFSETQ. Trimming removed 1 base at V and 1 base at J, with 8 bases between. The CDR3 is 14 residues long. The CDR3, as DNA: TGCGCCAGCAGCTTGATTGGACGCCAAGAGACCCAGTACTTC. It encodes CASSLIGRQETQYF.

The chain recombines TRBV10-3 with TRBJ1-1, with D perhaps TRBD1 (5 bases). The CDR3 runs 12 residues. The germline V and J ends were trimmed by 2 bases and 8 bases, with 9 bases remaining between them. The V gene's germline CDR1 is ENHRY and CDR2 SYGVKD. The CDR3 protein is CAISETGGEAFF. CDR3 in DNA: TGTGCCATCAGTGAGACAGGTGGGGAAGCTTTCTTT.

The chain uses TRBV4-2 and TRBJ2-1; 7 bases fit TRBD2. V lost 2 bases and J lost 6; bases outside the gene matches: 1. Germline loops: CDR1 LGHNA, CDR2 YNFKEQ. The CDR3 totals 13 residues. The CDR3 reads CASSQTSVNEQFF. DNA for the CDR3: TGTGCCAGCAGCCAAACTAGCGTCAATGAGCAGTTCTTC.

This rearrangement joins TRBV5-1 to TRBJ1-2; tentative D call: TRBD1 (5 bases). V lost 4 bases, J lost 4 bases, and 11 bases lay in between. Per germline, CDR1 SGHRS and CDR2 YFSETQ. The CDR3 is 13 amino acids. CDR3 residues: CASSKDGGYGYTF. CDR3 DNA sequence: TGCGCCAGCAGCAAGGACGGGGGCTATGGCTACACCTTC. Full variable domain (missing parts from reference TRBV5-1 and TRBJ1-2): KAGVTQTPRYLIKTRGQQVTLSCSPISGHRSVSWYQQTPGQGLQFLFEYFSETQRNKGNFPGRFSGRQFSNSRSEMNVSTLELGDSALYLCASSKDGGYGYTFGSGTRLTVV.

This rearrangement joins TRBV27 to TRBJ2-3; no clear D. Germline V gene lookup returns CDR1 MNHEY and CDR2 SMNVEV (reference sequence). Trimming shortened V by 5 bases and J by 0 bases, and 3 bases separated the two germline ends. The CDR3 length is 12 residues. CDR3 in amino acids: CASSGSTDTQYF. In nucleotides, the CDR3 is TGTGCCAGCAGTGGGAGCACAGATACGCAGTATTTT.

This clone was detected once. The rearrangement joins TRBV19 to TRBJ2-5; TRBD1 or TRBD2 may be the D gene (5 bases each). The CDR3 runs to 13 residues. Trimming cost V 9 bases and J 5 bases, with 16 bases left between them. CDR1 is LNHDA and CDR2 is SQIVND in the germline V gene (reference sequence). CDR3 DNA: TGTGCCAGCCGGGACCCCGAGGGCGAGACCCAGTACTTC. This sequence encodes CASRDPEGETQYF.

This chain connects TRBV11-3 to TRBJ2-5, with D possibly matching TRBD2 (7 bases). In germline, CDR1 is SGHNT, CDR2 YENEEA. Trimming took 2 bases from V and 5 from J, leaving 12 bases between them. The CDR3 length is 14 residues. The CDR3 loop reads CASSLFRGGETQYF. The CDR3, as DNA: TGTGCCAGCAGCTTATTCAGGGGAGGGGAGACCCAGTACTTC.

This clone has a single count. The chain combines TRBV23-1 with TRBJ1-1, with D maybe TRBD1 (5 bases). TRBV23-1 is recorded as an ORF, its role being uncertain. CDR3 size: 19 residues. Trimming cost V 1 base and J 3 bases, with 24 bases left between them. The CDR3 is CASSQFLSFPGTGHTEAFF. The CDR3 bases are TGCGCCAGCAGTCAATTCTTGTCCTTTCCCGGGACGGGGCACACTGAAGCTTTCTTT.

The chain links TRBV29-1 to TRBJ2-1; 9 bases align to TRBD2. This CDR3 is 15 amino acids long. V was pared by 7 bases and J by 4 bases, with 11 bases of the junction left unmatched. Germline V gene lookup returns CDR1 SQVTM and CDR2 ANQGSEA. The CDR3 sequence: CSAPSAGGSYNEQFF. The DNA for the CDR3 is TGCAGCGCCCCGTCAGCGGGGGGTTCATACAATGAGCAGTTCTTC.

This clone was counted only a few times. The gene calls are TRBV7-9 and TRBJ2-5; 8 nucleotides agree with TRBD1. CDR1 is SEHNR, CDR2 FQNEAQ, per germline (reference sequence). Unmatched junction bases numbered 6, after V lost 2 bases and J lost 4 bases. The CDR3 spans 15 residues. This chain's CDR3 is CASSLLDRALETQYF. CDR3 coding DNA: TGTGCCAGCAGCTTATTGGACAGGGCTCTAGAGACCCAGTACTTC.

This CDR3 is CASRSASPESRGYTF. In DNA, the CDR3 is TGTGCCAGCAGGTCCGCCTCACCGGAGAGTAGGGGCTACACCTTC. The rearrangement joins TRBV9 to TRBJ1-2, with D unresolved. In germline, CDR1 is SGDLS, CDR2 YYNGEE. Trimming left V 5 bases short and J 8 bases short, with 22 bases between. The CDR3 has 15 amino acids.

The rearrangement uses TRBV25-1 and TRBJ1-6, with TRBD1 matching over 8 bases. The CDR3 runs to 13 residues. Germline loops: CDR1 MGHDK, CDR2 SYGVNS. Germline trimming cut 6 bases from V and 15 bases from J; bases unmatched to any gene: 10. In DNA form, the CDR3 reads TGTGCCAGCAGCGGACAGGGTGGGCGACTCCTCCACTTT. It specifies CASSGQGGRLLHF.

This clone has a handful of counts. This rearrangement joins TRBV2 to TRBJ1-2; D may be TRBD1 (5 bases). The V and J ends lost 7 bases and 11 bases respectively, with 17 bases between them. Germline V CDR1 and CDR2: SNHLY, FYNNEI. The CDR3 extends over 12 amino acids. CDR3 residues: CASTDGGSDYTF. CDR3 nucleotide sequence: TGTGCCAGCACTGATGGGGGGAGTGATTACACCTTC.

The rearrangement links TRBV6-5 to TRBJ2-3; tentatively, D is TRBD1 or TRBD2 (6 bases each). The CDR3 loop spans 14 amino acids. Germline assignment: CDR1 MNHEY and CDR2 SVGAGI. The ends were cut back, 6 bases at V and 2 bases at J, with 12 bases in the middle. The CDR3 reads CASSLQGLTDTQYF. The DNA for the CDR3 is TGTGCCAGCAGCCTACAGGGACTCACAGATACGCAGTATTTT.

This rearrangement joins TRBV4-1 to TRBJ2-3; TRBD2 aligns across 8 bases. V lost 1 base and J lost 5; bases outside the gene matches: 5. CDR1 is MGHRA, CDR2 YSYEKL, per germline. The CDR3 runs to 15 residues. This chain's CDR3 is CASSQVGGARDTQYF. In DNA form, the CDR3 reads TGCGCCAGCAGCCAAGTCGGGGGGGCAAGAGATACGCAGTATTTT.

This clone turned up a few times. This sequence joins TRBV10-1 and TRBJ2-3; 7 bases fit TRBD2. This CDR3 spans 17 amino acids. CDR1 WNHNN and CDR2 SYGVQD come from the germline V gene (reference sequence). V gave up 0 bases and J gave up 3 bases; unmatched junction bases: 9. As DNA, the CDR3 is TGCGCCAGCAGTGAGTCGATCTATGCGGGGGAGACAGATACGCAGTATTTT. Its protein is CASSESIYAGETDTQYF.

This clone was seen only once. The chain combines TRBV2 with TRBJ2-1; 11 nucleotides align to TRBD2. Germline CDR1 SNHLY, CDR2 FYNNEI. The CDR3 is 13 amino acids. V dropped 9 bases and J dropped 5; count of bases not matched to a gene: 3. The CDR3 is CASQGLADNEQFF. CDR3 DNA sequence: TGTGCCAGTCAGGGACTAGCGGACAATGAGCAGTTCTTC.

A few counts support this clone. The V call is TRBV7-3, the J call TRBJ2-3; the D gene is possibly TRBD2 (5 bases). The CDR3 covers 17 residues. The germline gives CDR1 SGHTA, CDR2 FQGTGA. With 6 bases removed from V and 0 bases from J, the gap between germline ends came to 19 bases. The CDR3, as DNA: TGTGCCAGCAGTCCCCGGGCTAGCCCGGAGAGCACAGATACGCAGTATTTT. Encoded protein: CASSPRASPESTDTQYF.

The chain links TRBV2 to TRBJ2-5, with D perhaps matching TRBD2 (5 bases). V lost 0 bases and J 2 bases, leaving 10 bases between the germline ends. This CDR3 contains 15 residues. In germline, CDR1 is SNHLY, CDR2 FYNNEI. CDR3 in DNA: TGTGCCAGCAGTGAAGCGCCCGGGAATCAAGAGACCCAGTACTTC. Protein sequence: CASSEAPGNQETQYF.

V gene TRBV6-5 combines with J gene TRBJ2-5; 8 positions match TRBD1. The CDR3 is 15 residues long. The trim removed 2 bases at V and 5 bases at J, leaving 7 bases unmatched. Per the germline V gene, CDR1 is MNHEY and CDR2 is SVGAGI. CDR3 sequence reads: CASSYQGAAGETQYF. The CDR3 DNA is TGTGCCAGCAGTTACCAGGGGGCGGCAGGGGAGACCCAGTACTTC.

The chain has TRBV7-3 and TRBJ1-6; 9 bases align to TRBD1. CDR3 length: 20 amino acids. CDR1 and CDR2 (germline): SGHTA, FQGTGA. J gave up 2 bases and V 0 bases, and 11 bases lay outside the gene matches. CDR3 coding DNA: TGTGCCAGCAGCTTAACCGGGGTTGGACAGGGGCCTCCCTATAATTCACCCCTCCACTTT. This codes for CASSLTGVGQGPPYNSPLHF.

The chain recombines TRBV4-1 with TRBJ1-6; a possible D gene is TRBD1 (5 bases). This CDR3 spans 15 amino acids. Trimming shortened V by 2 bases and J by 9 bases, and 14 bases separated the two germline ends. Germline-derived CDR1 and CDR2 are MGHRA and YSYEKL. CDR3 in amino acids: CASSQLPWGGSPLHF. The CDR3 nucleotides are TGCGCCAGCAGCCAACTTCCTTGGGGCGGTTCACCCCTCCACTTT.

The rearrangement links TRBV5-6 to TRBJ2-5, with D perhaps matching TRBD1 or TRBD2 (6 bases each). Trimming took off 0 bases at V and 11 bases at J, with 23 bases between the two ends. The germline V gene encodes CDR1 SGHDT and CDR2 YYEEEE. The CDR3 has 16 residues. The CDR3: CASSLGWGLGSREQYF. The CDR3 DNA reads as TGTGCCAGCAGCTTGGGATGGGGGCTTGGGTCTCGGGAGCAGTACTTC.

The V call is TRBV7-3, the J call TRBJ1-5; tentatively, D is TRBD1 (5 bases). The germline CDR1 and CDR2 sequences are SGHTA and FQGTGA. V lost 3 bases and J lost 6, with 9 bases in between. CDR3 size: 13 residues. The CDR3 coding sequence is TGTGCCAGCAGCTTGGGTGGGGGTCAGCCCCAGCATTTT. It is translated as CASSLGGGQPQHF. The full variable domain, in which reference TRBV7-3 and TRBJ1-5 provide the parts outside the CDR3, is GAGVSQTPSNKVTEKGKYVELRCDPISGHTALYWYRQSLGQGPEFLIYFQGTGAADDSGLPNDRFFAVRPEGSVSTLKIQRTERGDSAVYLCASSLGGGQPQHFGDGTRLSIL.

The chain has TRBV5-6 and TRBJ1-3; D unclear. The V gene's germline CDR1 is SGHDT and CDR2 YYEEEE. The V end was cut by 0 bases, the J end by 0 bases, with 10 bases between. This CDR3 has 16 amino acids. CDR3: CASSLAGSHSGNTIYF. As DNA, the CDR3 is TGTGCCAGCAGCTTGGCCGGCAGCCACTCTGGAAACACCATATATTTT.